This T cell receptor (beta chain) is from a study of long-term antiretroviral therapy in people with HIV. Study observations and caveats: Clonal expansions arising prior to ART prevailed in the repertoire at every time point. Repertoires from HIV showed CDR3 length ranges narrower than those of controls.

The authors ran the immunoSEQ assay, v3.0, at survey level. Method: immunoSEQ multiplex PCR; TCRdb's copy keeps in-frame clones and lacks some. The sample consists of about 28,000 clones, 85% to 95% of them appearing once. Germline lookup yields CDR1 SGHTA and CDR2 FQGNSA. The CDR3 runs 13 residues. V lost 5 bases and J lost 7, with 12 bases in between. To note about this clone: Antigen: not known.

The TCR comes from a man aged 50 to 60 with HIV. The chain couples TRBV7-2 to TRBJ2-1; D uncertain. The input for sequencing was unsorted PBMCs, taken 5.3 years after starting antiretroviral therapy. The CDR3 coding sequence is TGTGCCAGCAGCCCCGCCCATGGGAATGAGCAGTTCTTC. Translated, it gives CASSPAHGNEQFF.